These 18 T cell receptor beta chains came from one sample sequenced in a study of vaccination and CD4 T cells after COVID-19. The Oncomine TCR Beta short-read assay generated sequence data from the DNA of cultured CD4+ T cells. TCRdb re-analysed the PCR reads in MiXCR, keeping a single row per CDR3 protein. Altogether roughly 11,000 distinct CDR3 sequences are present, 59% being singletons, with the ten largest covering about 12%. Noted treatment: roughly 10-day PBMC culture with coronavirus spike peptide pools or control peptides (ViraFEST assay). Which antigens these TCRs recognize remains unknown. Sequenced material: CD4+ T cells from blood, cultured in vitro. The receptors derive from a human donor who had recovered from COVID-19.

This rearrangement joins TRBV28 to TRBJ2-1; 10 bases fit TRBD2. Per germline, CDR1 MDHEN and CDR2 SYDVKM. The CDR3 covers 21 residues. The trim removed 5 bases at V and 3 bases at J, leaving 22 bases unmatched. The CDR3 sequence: CASSPWTGRPGVAGGYNEQFF. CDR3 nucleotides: TGTGCCAGCAGTCCTTGGACAGGCCGGCCGGGGGTAGCGGGGGGCTACAATGAGCAGTTCTTC.

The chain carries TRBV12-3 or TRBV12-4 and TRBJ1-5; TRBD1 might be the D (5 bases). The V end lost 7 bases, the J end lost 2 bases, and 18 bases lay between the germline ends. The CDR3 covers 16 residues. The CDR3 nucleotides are TGTGCCAGCAAACGGGGGGATTTAGGGGGCAATCAGCCCCAGCATTTT. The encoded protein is CASKRGDLGGNQPQHF.

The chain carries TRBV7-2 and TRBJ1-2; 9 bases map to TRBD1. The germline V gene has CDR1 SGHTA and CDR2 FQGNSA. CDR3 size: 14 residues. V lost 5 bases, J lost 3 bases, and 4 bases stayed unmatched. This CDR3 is CASSTGQGDYGYTF. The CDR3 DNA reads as TGTGCCAGCAGCACGGGACAGGGTGACTATGGCTACACCTTC.

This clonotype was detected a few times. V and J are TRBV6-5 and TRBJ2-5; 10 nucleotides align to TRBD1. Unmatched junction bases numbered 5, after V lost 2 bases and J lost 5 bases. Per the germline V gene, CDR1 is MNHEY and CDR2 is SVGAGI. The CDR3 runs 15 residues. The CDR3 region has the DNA TGTGCCAGCAGTTACGGGACAGGGGAGTTTGAGACCCAGTACTTC. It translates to CASSYGTGEFETQYF.

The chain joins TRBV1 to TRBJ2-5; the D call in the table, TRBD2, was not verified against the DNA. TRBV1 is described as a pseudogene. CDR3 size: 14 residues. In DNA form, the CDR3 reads TGCACCAGCAGCCAAGTACTAGCAGGAGAGACCCAGTACTTC. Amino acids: CTSSQVLAGETQYF.

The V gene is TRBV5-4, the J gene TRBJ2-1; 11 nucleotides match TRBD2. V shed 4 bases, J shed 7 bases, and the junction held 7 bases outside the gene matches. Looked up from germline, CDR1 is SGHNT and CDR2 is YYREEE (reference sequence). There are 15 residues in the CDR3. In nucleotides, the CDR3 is TGTGCCAGCAGCCCAACTAGCGGGAGACGAAATGAGCAGTTCTTC. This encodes CASSPTSGRRNEQFF.

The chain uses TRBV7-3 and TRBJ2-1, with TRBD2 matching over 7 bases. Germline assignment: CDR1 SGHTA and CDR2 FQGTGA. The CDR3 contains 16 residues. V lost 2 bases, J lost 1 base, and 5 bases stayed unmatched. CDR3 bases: TGTGCCAGCAGCTTAGGTTCGGGAGGTTCCTACAATGAGCAGTTCTTC. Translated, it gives CASSLGSGGSYNEQFF.

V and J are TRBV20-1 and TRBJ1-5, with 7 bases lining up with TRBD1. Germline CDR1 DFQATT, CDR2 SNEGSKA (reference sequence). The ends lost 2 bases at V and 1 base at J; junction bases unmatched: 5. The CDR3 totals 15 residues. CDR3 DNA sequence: TGCAGTGCTAGACAGGGGGGGCAAAGCAATCAGCCCCAGCATTTT. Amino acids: CSARQGGQSNQPQHF.

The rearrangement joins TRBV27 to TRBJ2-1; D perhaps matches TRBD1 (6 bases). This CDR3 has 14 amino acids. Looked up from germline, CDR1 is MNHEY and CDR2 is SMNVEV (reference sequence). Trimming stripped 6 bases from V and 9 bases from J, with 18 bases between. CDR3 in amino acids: CASRPGTPAGEQFF. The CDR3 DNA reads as TGTGCCAGCAGACCCGGGACACCGGCTGGTGAGCAGTTCTTC.

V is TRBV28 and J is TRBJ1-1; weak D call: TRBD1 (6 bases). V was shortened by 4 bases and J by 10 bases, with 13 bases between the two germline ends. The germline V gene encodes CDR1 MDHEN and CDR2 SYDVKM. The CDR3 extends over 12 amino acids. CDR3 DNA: TGTGCCAGCAGTTGGGGGGCGGCCCGAGCTTTCTTT. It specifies CASSWGAARAFF.

The CDR3 reads CASSKSLRQPGDDNQPQHF. The CDR3 bases are TGTGCCAGCAGCAAAAGTTTAAGACAGCCCGGAGATGACAATCAGCCCCAGCATTTT. J is TRBJ1-5 and V is TRBV21-1; TRBD1, as called in the table, went unchecked against the DNA. TRBV21-1 is an annotated pseudogene. The CDR3 length is 19 residues.

The CDR3 DNA is TGTGCCAGCAGCTTCCGACTAGCGGGGGGTGTGGAGCAGTTCTTC. Protein sequence: CASSFRLAGGVEQFF. The V call is TRBV11-1, the J call TRBJ2-1; 13 nucleotides align to TRBD2. This CDR3 has 15 residues. Germline loops: CDR1 SGHAT, CDR2 FQDESV (reference sequence). V was clipped by 3 bases and J by 10 bases; unmatched bases: 6. The whole variable domain, remainder taken from reference TRBV11-1 and TRBJ2-1, is EAEVAQSPRYKITEKSQAVAFWCDPISGHATLYWYRQILGQGPELLVQFQDESVVDDSQLPKDRFSAERLKGVDSTLKIQPAELGDSAMYLCASSFRLAGGVEQFFGPGTRLTVL.

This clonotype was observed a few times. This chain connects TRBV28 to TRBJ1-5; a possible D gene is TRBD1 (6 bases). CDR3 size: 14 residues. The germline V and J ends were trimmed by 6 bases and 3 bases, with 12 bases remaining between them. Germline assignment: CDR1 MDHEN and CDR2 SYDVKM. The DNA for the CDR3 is TGTGCCAGCAGGGCGGGACAACACAATCAGCCCCAGCATTTT. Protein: CASRAGQHNQPQHF.

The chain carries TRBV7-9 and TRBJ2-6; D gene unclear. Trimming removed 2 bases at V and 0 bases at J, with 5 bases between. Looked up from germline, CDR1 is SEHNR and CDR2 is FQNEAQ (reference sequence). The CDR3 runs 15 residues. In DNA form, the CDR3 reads TGTGCCAGCAGCTTATTTCGCTCTGGGGCCAACGTCCTGACTTTC. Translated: CASSLFRSGANVLTF.

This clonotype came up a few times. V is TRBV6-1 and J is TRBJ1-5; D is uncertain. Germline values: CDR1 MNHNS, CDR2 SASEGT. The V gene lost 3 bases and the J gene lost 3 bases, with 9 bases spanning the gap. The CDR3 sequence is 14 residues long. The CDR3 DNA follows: TGTGCCAGCAGTGAGGCCCCGGCCAATCAGCCCCAGCATTTT. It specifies CASSEAPANQPQHF.

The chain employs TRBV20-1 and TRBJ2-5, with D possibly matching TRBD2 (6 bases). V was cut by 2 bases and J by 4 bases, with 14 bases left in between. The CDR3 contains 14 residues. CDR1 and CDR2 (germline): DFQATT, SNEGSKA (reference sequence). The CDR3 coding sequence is TGCAGTGCTAGATTACCGGGACTCCGAGAGACCCAGTACTTC. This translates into CSARLPGLRETQYF.

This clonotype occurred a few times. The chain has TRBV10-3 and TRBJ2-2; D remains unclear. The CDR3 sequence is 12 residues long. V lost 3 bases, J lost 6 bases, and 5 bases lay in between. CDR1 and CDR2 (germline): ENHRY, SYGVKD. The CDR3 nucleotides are TGTGCCATCAGTGAACCCCCCGGGGAGCTGTTTTTT. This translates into CAISEPPGELFF.

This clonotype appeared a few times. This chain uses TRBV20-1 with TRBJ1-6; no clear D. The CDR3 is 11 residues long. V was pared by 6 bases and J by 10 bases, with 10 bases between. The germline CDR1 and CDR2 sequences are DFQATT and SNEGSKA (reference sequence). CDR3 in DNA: TGCAGTGCCCAACCCCCCTCACCCCTCCACTTT. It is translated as CSAQPPSPLHF.